This T cell receptor (beta chain) is drawn from a study of CXCR3-negative and CXCR3-positive naive CD8 T cells. The CDR3 consists of 17 residues. Per germline, CDR1 SQVTM and CDR2 ANQGSEA. The sorter processed each CD8+ T cell subset in triplicate at 280,000 or so cells apiece. The libraries of TRB cDNA were constructed through 5' RACE using UMI labels. For each CDR3 protein, TCRdb gives one entry from its re-call of the 5' RACE reads, without DNA. The listing contains about 130,000 distinct CDR3 sequences. This chain connects TRBV29-1 to TRBJ2-3; TCRdb returns TRBD1, unconfirmable since there is no DNA. Source material: naive CXCR3- CD8+ T cells from blood. The subset here: CD45RO-CCR7+CD27+CD95- naive CD8+ T cells lacking CXCR3 (TNR3-). This receptor was obtained from a human donor in good health. Some clones in this sample may be carry-over from other donors' samples. This chain's CDR3 is CSVEDQARGWWADTQYF.